Shown below are 24 T cell receptor beta chains from a single sample sequenced in a study of T cell responses to AZD1222 COVID-19 vaccine. Sequenced by immunoSEQ multiplex PCR; TCRdb stores in-frame clones only, minus some. The repertoire holds roughly 76,000 clones, with 70% to 90% as singletons. The sequencing used peripheral blood, collected on day 0 of AZD1222 vaccination. Receptors were obtained from an adult in good health.

The chain has TRBV29-1 and TRBJ2-1, with D perhaps being TRBD1 or TRBD2 (5 bases each). Germline V gene lookup returns CDR1 SQVTM and CDR2 ANQGSEA. V was shortened by 2 bases and J by 3 bases, with 11 bases between the two germline ends. The CDR3 is 14 residues long. The CDR3 region has the DNA TGCAGCGTTGAATGGACTGGGGGCTACAATGAGCAGTTCTTC. This sequence encodes CSVEWTGGYNEQFF.

This sequence joins TRBV24-1 and TRBJ2-2; a possible D gene is TRBD1 (6 bases). The V end lost 2 bases, the J end lost 4 bases, and 10 bases lay between the germline ends. The CDR3 runs to 15 residues. The germline CDR1 and CDR2 sequences are KGHDR and SFDVKD. The CDR3 loop reads CATSDSVRGTGELFF. In nucleotides, the CDR3 is TGTGCCACCAGTGATTCAGTCAGGGGCACCGGGGAGCTGTTTTTT.

V usage is TRBV29-1 and J usage is TRBJ2-1; no definite D call. CDR1 SQVTM and CDR2 ANQGSEA come from the germline V gene. Trimming cost V 4 bases and J 0 bases, with 10 bases left between them. The length of the CDR3 is 14 residues. CDR3 in DNA: TGCAGCGTTGTCGCGACGAGCTCCTACAATGAGCAGTTCTTC. Translated, it gives CSVVATSSYNEQFF.

The chain employs TRBV3-1 (or the pseudogene TRBV3-2) and TRBJ2-1; TRBD2 aligns across 10 bases. Trimming removed 5 bases from V and 2 bases from J; junction bases left unmatched: 3. CDR3 length equals 15 residues. CDR1 and CDR2 from the germline V gene are LGHDT and YNNKEL (reference sequence). The DNA of the CDR3 is TGTGCCAGCAGCAGACTAGCGGGCGCCTACAATGAGCAGTTCTTC. Translated: CASSRLAGAYNEQFF.

The chain recombines TRBV5-6 with TRBJ1-6, with D possibly matching TRBD1 (6 bases). CDR1 SGHDT and CDR2 YYEEEE come from the germline V gene. V gave up 0 bases and J gave up 10 bases, with 14 bases separating them. CDR3 length: 15 amino acids. The CDR3 here is CASSLVDSQVSPLHF. The CDR3 DNA sequence: TGTGCCAGCAGCTTGGTGGACAGTCAAGTCTCACCCCTCCACTTT.

The chain joins TRBV2 to TRBJ2-2; TRBD2 matches at 10 bases. Germline trimming cut 3 bases from V and 0 bases from J; bases unmatched to any gene: 13. The CDR3 has 20 residues. Germline V CDR1 and CDR2: SNHLY, FYNNEI. CDR3 nucleotides: TGTGCCAGCAGTGAGAGGGGACTAAGCGGGAGGGCCGCGAACACCGGGGAGCTGTTTTTT. Translation: CASSERGLSGRAANTGELFF.

The chain carries TRBV5-1 and TRBJ2-5; D is undetermined. There are 13 residues in the CDR3. V lost 5 bases and J 5 bases, leaving 13 bases between the germline ends. Germline V gene data show CDR1 as SGHRS and CDR2 as YFSETQ. The CDR3 bases are TGCGCCAGCAGTCCCCGGCCCCTGGAGACCCAGTACTTC. It codes for CASSPRPLETQYF.

The chain joins TRBV5-6 to TRBJ2-3; D is possibly TRBD1 (7 bases). The ends were cut back, 2 bases at V and 4 bases at J, with 20 bases in the middle. The CDR3 runs to 17 residues. Germline lookup yields CDR1 SGHDT and CDR2 YYEEEE. The CDR3 coding sequence is TGTGCCAGCAGCTTACAATATTACAGGGGAGGATCAGATACGCAGTATTTT. Its protein product is CASSLQYYRGGSDTQYF.

The chain joins TRBV9 to TRBJ1-1, with a possible D match to TRBD1 (5 bases). The V end lost 4 bases, the J end lost 4 bases, and 17 bases lay between the germline ends. The CDR3 consists of 15 residues. Germline V gene data show CDR1 as SGDLS and CDR2 as YYNGEE. This CDR3 reads CASSSTSRRGTEAFF. The CDR3 region has the DNA TGTGCCAGCAGCTCTACAAGTCGGAGGGGCACTGAAGCTTTCTTT.

Written as DNA, the CDR3 is TGTGCCAGTAGTCCATTGGGGAACACTGAAGCTTTCTTT. As protein: CASSPLGNTEAFF. The V and J genes are TRBV19 and TRBJ1-1; no firm D call. The CDR3 is 13 residues long. Deletions cut 5 bases from V and 1 base from J, with 8 bases between. CDR1 is LNHDA and CDR2 is SQIVND in the germline V gene (reference sequence).

This rearrangement joins TRBV6-5 to TRBJ1-2; D is possibly TRBD1 (5 bases). CDR1 is MNHEY, CDR2 SVGAGI, per germline. The V end lost 0 bases, the J end lost 1 base, and 9 bases lay between the germline ends. The CDR3 runs 15 residues. DNA for the CDR3: TGTGCCAGCAGTTACTCGGGACCTCATAACTATGGCTACACCTTC. Translation: CASSYSGPHNYGYTF.

V gene TRBV7-3 combines with J gene TRBJ2-1; 8 bases fit TRBD2. The CDR3 covers 16 residues. The J segment lost 7 bases and the V segment lost 1 base, leaving 9 bases of the junction unmatched. The V gene's germline CDR1 is SGHTA and CDR2 FQGTGA. Here the CDR3 reads CASSLSGGRSWNEQFF. CDR3 DNA: TGTGCCAGCAGCTTAAGCGGCGGGAGGTCTTGGAATGAGCAGTTCTTC.

The chain links TRBV5-1 to TRBJ2-4, with 9 positions matching TRBD1. The trim removed 4 bases at V and 0 bases at J, leaving 14 bases unmatched. The CDR3 contains 19 residues. Germline values: CDR1 SGHRS, CDR2 YFSETQ. The CDR3 coding sequence is TGCGCCAGCAGCCTCCGGGACAGGGCGACCTTAATAGCCAAAAACATTCAGTACTTC. Its protein product is CASSLRDRATLIAKNIQYF.

The CDR3 DNA follows: TGTGCCACCAGCAGGCAGAGAAATTCACCCCTCCACTTT. It is translated as CATSRQRNSPLHF. The chain recombines TRBV15 with TRBJ1-6; no clear D. This CDR3 comprises 13 residues. V was pared by 3 bases and J by 7 bases, with 7 bases between. CDR1 is LNHNV and CDR2 is YYDKDF in the germline V gene (reference sequence).

V usage is TRBV29-1 and J usage is TRBJ2-2; 7 positions match TRBD1. V trimming: 7 bases; J trimming: 5 bases; junction bases outside the gene matches: 10. Germline lookup yields CDR1 SQVTM and CDR2 ANQGSEA. The CDR3 is 14 amino acids. The CDR3 spells CSAEGRQGTGELFF. The CDR3 DNA is TGCAGCGCCGAGGGGAGACAGGGAACCGGGGAGCTGTTTTTT.

The chain couples TRBV6-1 to TRBJ2-2, with a tentative D call TRBD2 (5 bases). Trimming left V 3 bases short and J 8 bases short, with 7 bases between. Germline CDR1 reads MNHNS; CDR2 reads SASEGT. There are 12 residues in the CDR3. CDR3 loop: CASSEGAGELFF. CDR3 in DNA: TGTGCCAGCAGTGAGGGAGCTGGGGAGCTGTTTTTT.

The chain employs TRBV6-5 and TRBJ2-7, with 10 bases aligning to TRBD2. Trimming cost V 6 bases and J 9 bases; bases outside gene matches: 14. The CDR3 sequence is 15 residues long. Germline V CDR1 and CDR2: MNHEY, SVGAGI. The CDR3 is CASSAGLASQRGQYF. CDR3 bases: TGTGCCAGCAGCGCGGGACTAGCGAGCCAAAGGGGGCAGTACTTC.

V usage is TRBV7-6 and J usage is TRBJ1-4; D call uncertain. The CDR3 length is 15 residues. Germline V lookup: CDR1 SGHVS, CDR2 FNYEAQ. With 5 bases removed from V and 8 bases from J, the gap between germline ends came to 18 bases. The CDR3 loop reads CASSLQLGEGEKLFF. The CDR3 DNA is TGTGCCAGCAGCCTCCAACTCGGGGAGGGCGAAAAACTGTTTTTT. The whole variable domain, remainder taken from reference TRBV7-6 and TRBJ1-4, is GAGVSQSPRYKVTKRGQDVALRCDPISGHVSLYWYRQALGQGPEFLTYFNYEAQQDKSGLPNDRFSAERPEGSISTLTIQRTEQRDSAMYRCASSLQLGEGEKLFFGSGTQLSVL.

The chain recombines TRBV5-1 with TRBJ2-2, with D possibly called TRBD1 or TRBD2 (5 bases each). Trimming took 0 bases from V and 3 from J, leaving 9 bases between them. Germline lookup yields CDR1 SGHRS and CDR2 YFSETQ. The CDR3 is 15 residues long. The CDR3 reads CASSLALGDTGELFF. CDR3 nucleotides: TGCGCCAGCAGCTTGGCCTTGGGGGACACCGGGGAGCTGTTTTTT.

The chain uses TRBV7-8 and TRBJ2-1; no clear D gene. This CDR3 is built from 14 residues. V was cut by 5 bases and J by 0 bases, with 8 bases left in between. CDR1 is SGHVS, CDR2 FQNEAQ, per germline. The CDR3 loop is CASSPSTSYNEQFF. CDR3 sequence (DNA): TGTGCCAGCAGCCCTTCGACCTCCTACAATGAGCAGTTCTTC.

This clone was seen only once. The chain has TRBV6-5 and TRBJ2-2; no firm D call. Trimming removed 7 bases at V and 0 bases at J, with 12 bases between. CDR1 is MNHEY and CDR2 is SVGAGI in the germline V gene. This CDR3 contains 15 residues. The CDR3 protein is CASTIEHTNTGELFF. The CDR3 DNA reads TGTGCCAGCACCATTGAACACACGAACACCGGGGAGCTGTTTTTT.

The CDR3 loop reads CASSLGGGGYTEAFF. DNA for the CDR3: TGCGCCAGCAGCTTGGGAGGAGGGGGGTACACTGAAGCTTTCTTT. The rearrangement uses TRBV5-1 and TRBJ1-1, with D possibly being TRBD1 (6 bases). The CDR3 length is 15 residues. Germline V lookup: CDR1 SGHRS, CDR2 YFSETQ. Trimming removed 0 bases at V and 3 bases at J, with 12 bases between.

This clone was seen a handful of times. The chain uses TRBV7-9 and TRBJ2-7, with TRBD2 identical over 11 bases. Germline V gene lookup returns CDR1 SEHNR and CDR2 FQNEAQ (reference sequence). CDR3 size: 17 residues. J gave up 4 bases and V 5 bases, and 13 bases lay outside the gene matches. The CDR3 reads CASSPTFRTSGRYEQYF. Written as DNA, the CDR3 is TGTGCCAGCAGCCCGACCTTCCGTACTAGCGGGAGATACGAGCAGTACTTC.

The chain is built from TRBV5-4 and TRBJ2-5, with D tentatively TRBD2 (6 bases). The V gene lost 4 bases and the J gene lost 7 bases, with 17 bases spanning the gap. Germline assignment: CDR1 SGHNT and CDR2 YYREEE (reference sequence). The CDR3 is 14 amino acids. The CDR3 protein is CASSRADPGGTQYF. In DNA, the CDR3 is TGTGCCAGCAGCCGAGCGGACCCCGGGGGGACCCAGTACTTC.